This T cell receptor (beta chain) was retrieved from a study of OX40 agonist ivuxolimab in advanced cancers. Assay: immunoSEQ multiplex PCR; the TCRdb copy retains only in-frame clones and omits some. The sample holds approximately 63,000 clones, 75% to 90% seen once. The receptor was derived from an adult with an advanced solid tumor such as melanoma, head and neck, liver or kidney cancer. This specimen consisted of CD4+ or CD8+ T cells sorted from blood, obtained in a trial of the OX40 agonist ivuxolimab.

CDR3 nucleotide sequence: TGTGCCAGCCACCCAGGGAACGGCGATACGCAGTATTTT. Residues: CASHPGNGDTQYF. The V and J genes are TRBV2 and TRBJ2-3, with D possibly TRBD1 on 5 matching bases. Trimming left V 8 bases short and J 6 bases short, with 15 bases between. CDR3 size: 13 residues. Per germline, CDR1 SNHLY and CDR2 FYNNEI.